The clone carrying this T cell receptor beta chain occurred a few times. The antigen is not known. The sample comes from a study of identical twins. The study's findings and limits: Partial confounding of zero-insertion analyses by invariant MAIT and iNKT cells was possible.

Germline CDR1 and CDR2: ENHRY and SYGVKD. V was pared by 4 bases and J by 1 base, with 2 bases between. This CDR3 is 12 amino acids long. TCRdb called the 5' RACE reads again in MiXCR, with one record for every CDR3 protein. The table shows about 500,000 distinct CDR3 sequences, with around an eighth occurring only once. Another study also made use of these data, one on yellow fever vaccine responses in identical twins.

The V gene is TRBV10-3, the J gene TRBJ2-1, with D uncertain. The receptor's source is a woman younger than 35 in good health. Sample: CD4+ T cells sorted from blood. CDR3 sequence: CAISGSYNEQFF. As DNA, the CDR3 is TGTGCCATCAGTGGGTCCTACAATGAGCAGTTCTTC.